The text below deals with one T cell receptor (beta chain). Its antigen is not yet known. Base qualities are missing; no much larger clone stands one base away. TCRbeta CDR3 regions were sequenced with the immunoSEQ Assay. After extraction, genomic DNA underwent amplification by bias-controlled multiplex PCR, followed by high-throughput sequencing. On the study's bioinformatics: Collapsing and filtering of sequences were performed to quantify the absolute abundance of each unique TCRbeta CDR3 region. T cell fraction was estimated by normalizing TCRbeta template counts to usable DNA, which was measured by amplifying reference genes present in all nucleated cells. Repertoire TCRs were annotated as SARS-CoV-2-specific by exact matching of V gene, CDR3 amino acid sequence and J gene to a known reactive TCR set. The reference SARS-CoV-2 TCR set was derived from MIRA and filtered for enrichment in COVID-19-positive ImmuneCODE repertoires, a step that removed public or cross-reactive TCRs. Based on the MIRA antigens, annotated TCRs were further analysed at the level of specific ORF or position within ORF. Breadth was defined as annotated unique rearrangements over total unique productive rearrangements; depth was the summed frequency of those rearrangements. Two-sided Wilcoxon rank-sum tests were used to compare TCR breadth between groups. Not all clones reach the TCRdb copy of this immuneACCESS table, which keeps in-frame sequences only. Checked studies attribute under half of the gap to unresolved V genes and leave the rest unexplained. Clone size and V and J calls were adopted from that table, with D and trimming inferred from the DNA. The table for this sample lists about 440,000 clones; roughly 88% of them were counted only once. The ten most abundant clones make up approximately 4.3% of the sample.

Per the publication, the treatment or condition label means: some 20 received Ad26.COV2.S at low or high dose, single or two shots; roughly five received placebo; per-sample allocation not given. For vaccine and placebo recipients, repertoires were sequenced using samples collected on day 63 after the first injection. Cohort 1b enrolled 25 to 30 adults aged 18-55 years at a single site in Boston, USA, between 29 July and 7 August 2020. Ad26.COV2.S was a replication-incompetent adenovirus type 26 vector expressing a prefusion-stabilized SARS-CoV-2 spike protein from the original Wuhan strain. This entry comes from a study of Ad26.COV2.S vaccination and SARS-CoV-2 variants (dated by TCRdb to the early 2020s). Study-level background: Vaccine-arm donors were drawn from COV1001, a multicentre, randomized, double-blind, placebo-controlled phase I-IIa trial of Ad26.COV2.S in healthy adults. Ad26.COV2.S was administered intramuscularly at a dose of 5x10^10 or 1x10^11 viral particles, either as one shot or as two shots given 56 days apart. Sequencing of the TCRbeta repertoire served to evaluate the specificity and breadth of SARS-CoV-2-reactive T cell receptors following Ad26.COV2.S vaccination. A total of 32 samples were included in the TCR-sequenced set, comprising 19 Ad26.COV2.S vaccine recipients, 5 placebo recipients and 8 SARS-CoV-2 convalescent individuals. Trial participants were randomized into five groups of five: low-dose or high-dose Ad26.COV2.S given once or twice, or placebo on both occasions. Throughout the experiments and outcome assessment, investigators stayed blinded to trial group allocation. On the study overall, not on this receptor specifically: According to the authors, total T cell responses may have been underestimated by the TCR breadth and depth analyses. Comparable non-spike TCR breadth was observed between vaccine and placebo recipients, consistent with only spike being contained in the vaccine. The study was not powered for comparison of responses between vaccine doses or regimens. Higher spike-specific TCR breadth was observed in Ad26.COV2.S recipients than in placebo recipients (P = 0.0014). After vaccination, substantial breadth of spike-specific CD8+ and CD4+ T cell responses was reported.

The source of this sequence is a person between 18 and 59 years old who received the Ad26.COV2.S COVID-19 vaccine or a placebo. This material consisted of peripheral blood, taken in a trial of Ad26.COV2.S vaccine versus placebo.

This receptor has the CDR3 CASSGRLQETQYF. The bases read TGTGCCAGCTCCGGACGGCTCCAAGAGACCCAGTACTTC. The chain couples TRBV25-1 to TRBJ2-5; the D gene is not confidently resolved. From the cysteine up to the phenylalanine, the CDR3 has a length of 13 residues. Here the CDR3 DNA is all that survives: 39 bases in frame from base 1. CDR1 is given as MGHDK and CDR2 as SYGVNS, both from the germline V gene. At the junction V is shortened by 8 bases and J by 1 base, with 11 bases in between.